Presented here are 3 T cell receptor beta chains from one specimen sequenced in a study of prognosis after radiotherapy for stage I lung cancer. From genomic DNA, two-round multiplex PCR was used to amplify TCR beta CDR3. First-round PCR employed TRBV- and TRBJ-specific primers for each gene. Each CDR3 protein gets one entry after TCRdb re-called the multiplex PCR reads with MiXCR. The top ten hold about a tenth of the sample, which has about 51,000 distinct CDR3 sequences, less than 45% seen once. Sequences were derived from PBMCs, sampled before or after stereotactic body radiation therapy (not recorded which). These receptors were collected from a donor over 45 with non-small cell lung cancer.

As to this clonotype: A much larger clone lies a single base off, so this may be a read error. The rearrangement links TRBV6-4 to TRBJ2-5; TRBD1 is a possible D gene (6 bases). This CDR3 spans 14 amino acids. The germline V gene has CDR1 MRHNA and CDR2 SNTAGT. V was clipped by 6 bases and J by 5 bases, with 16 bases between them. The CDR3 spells CASRGQFRGETQYF. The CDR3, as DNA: TGTGCCAGCAGAGGACAGTTTCGTGGGGAGACCCAGTACTTC.

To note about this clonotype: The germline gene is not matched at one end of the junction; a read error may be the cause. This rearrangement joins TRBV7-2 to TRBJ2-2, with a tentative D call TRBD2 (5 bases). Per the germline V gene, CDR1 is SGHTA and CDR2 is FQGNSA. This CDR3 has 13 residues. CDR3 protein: CASSSDDTGELFF. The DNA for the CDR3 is TGTGCCAGCAGCTCGGACGACACCGGGGAGCTGTTCTTT.

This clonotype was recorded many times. CDR3 region: CASTLDGSGTEAFF. As DNA, the CDR3 is TGTGCCAGCACCTTGGACGGGAGTGGGACTGAAGCTTTCTTT. V is TRBV6-2 or TRBV6-3 and J is TRBJ1-1; unclear D gene. Germline values: CDR1 MNHEY, CDR2 SVGEGT. This CDR3 is 14 amino acids long. Trimming took off 7 bases at V and 5 bases at J, with 17 bases between the two ends.